The 27 T cell receptor beta chains reported below all come from one sample, sequenced in a study of blood T cell repertoires in COVID-19. Profiled with immunoSEQ multiplex PCR; TCRdb holds only in-frame clones, not every one. The repertoire includes approximately 200,000 clones, less than 90% of them detected once, and less than 2% sits in the top ten. Sequencing used peripheral blood. The receptors originated from a man aged 65 to 79 with acute or convalescent COVID-19.

The gene calls are TRBV29-1 and TRBJ2-2, with 7 nucleotides matching TRBD1. CDR1 and CDR2 from the germline V gene are SQVTM and ANQGSEA. CDR3 size: 13 residues. Losses at the gene ends were 7 bases for V and 0 bases for J; bases not matched to a gene: 2. The CDR3 sequence is CSAGQSNTGELFF. The DNA of the CDR3 is TGCAGCGCGGGACAGTCGAACACCGGGGAGCTGTTTTTT.

The table lists this clone with a count of one. The CDR3 DNA is TGTGCCAGCAGCTTTTTAGGGGGCTCGCGGGTGGAGACCCAGTACTTC. It is translated as CASSFLGGSRVETQYF. The chain has TRBV11-2 and TRBJ2-5, with 7 nucleotides matching TRBD1. The length of the CDR3 is 16 residues. The junction had 12 bases not matched to a gene; V was cut back by 3 bases and J by 5 bases. The V gene's germline CDR1 is SGHAT and CDR2 FQNNGV.

J is TRBJ1-3 and V is TRBV14; D gene ambiguous. Germline-derived CDR1 and CDR2 are SGHDN and FVKESK. CDR3 length equals 16 residues. V was cut by 1 base and J by 0 bases, with 10 bases left in between. CDR3 in amino acids: CASSQGAPISGNTIYF. The DNA for the CDR3 is TGTGCCAGCAGCCAAGGGGCCCCGATCTCTGGAAACACCATATATTTT.

The chain links TRBV7-3 to TRBJ2-1; the D is unclear. Trimming took off 5 bases at V and 1 base at J, with 12 bases between the two ends. The CDR3 is made up of 15 amino acids. The germline CDR1 and CDR2 sequences are SGHTA and FQGTGA. CDR3 sequence (DNA): TGTGCCAGCAGCCCTGGAGCCTATTCCTACAATGAGCAGTTCTTC. Translation: CASSPGAYSYNEQFF.

This clone occurred a few times. V usage is TRBV18 and J usage is TRBJ1-1; 12 bases are shared with TRBD1. Looked up from germline, CDR1 is KGHSH and CDR2 is LQKENI. This CDR3 contains 17 residues. V gave up 0 bases and J gave up 5 bases; unmatched junction bases: 7. CDR3 DNA: TGTGCCAGCTCACCACCCGGGACAGGGGGCATTTTGACTGAAGCTTTCTTT. Translation: CASSPPGTGGILTEAFF.

V usage is TRBV14 and J usage is TRBJ1-5; D uncertain. Germline loops: CDR1 SGHDN, CDR2 FVKESK. The CDR3 loop spans 13 amino acids. The V end lost 2 bases, the J end lost 6 bases, and 8 bases lay between the germline ends. The CDR3 spells CASSQSRGQPQHF. As DNA, the CDR3 is TGTGCCAGCAGCCAAAGTCGGGGTCAGCCCCAGCATTTT.

The V call is TRBV5-6, the J call TRBJ2-5; TRBD1 might be the D (6 bases). The length of the CDR3 is 14 residues. The germline V and J ends were trimmed by 4 bases and 5 bases, with 15 bases remaining between them. CDR1 is SGHDT and CDR2 is YYEEEE in the germline V gene. CDR3 sequence: CASSRWDTQETQYF. The CDR3 bases are TGTGCCAGCAGCCGCTGGGACACACAGGAGACCCAGTACTTC.

This clone was detected only once. V is TRBV27 and J is TRBJ2-1; 11 nucleotides match TRBD2. This CDR3 comprises 15 residues. Trimming took 6 bases from V and 4 from J; bases not matched to a gene: 5. From germline, CDR1 is MNHEY and CDR2 SMNVEV (reference sequence). The CDR3 region is CASSKLAGAYNEQFF. The CDR3 nucleotides read TGTGCCAGCAGCAAACTAGCGGGAGCATACAATGAGCAGTTCTTC.

For this clone: Within the sample, other DNA sequences also encode this same CDR3. This sequence joins TRBV5-1 and TRBJ1-5; D may be TRBD1 (6 bases). The CDR3 is made up of 14 amino acids. CDR1 is SGHRS, CDR2 YFSETQ, per germline. The V end lost 0 bases, the J end lost 5 bases, and 9 bases lay between the germline ends. CDR3 nucleotides: TGCGCCAGCAGCTTGGGTACAGGGTATCAGCCCCAGCATTTT. This codes for CASSLGTGYQPQHF. The full variable domain, rest sourced from reference TRBV5-1 and TRBJ1-5, is KAGVTQTPRYLIKTRGQQVTLSCSPISGHRSVSWYQQTPGQGLQFLFEYFSETQRNKGNFPGRFSGRQFSNSRSEMNVSTLELGDSALYLCASSLGTGYQPQHFGDGTRLSIL.

This clone was seen just once. This chain uses TRBV18 with TRBJ2-5, with D perhaps TRBD2 (5 bases). The CDR3 covers 14 residues. V was trimmed by 6 bases and J by 3 bases, leaving 14 bases between them. Looked up from germline, CDR1 is KGHSH and CDR2 is LQKENI. In DNA form, the CDR3 reads TGTGCCAGCTCTCAGGTTTTGCGGGAAGAGACCCAGTACTTC. It codes for CASSQVLREETQYF.

J is TRBJ2-1 and V is TRBV7-7, with no clear D. The CDR3 is 14 residues long. Trimming took off 1 base at V and 4 bases at J, with 8 bases between the two ends. Germline CDR1 reads SSHAT; CDR2 reads FNYEAQ (reference sequence). Written as DNA, the CDR3 is TGTGCCAGCAGCTTAGATGGGCCTTACAATGAGCAGTTCTTC. Protein: CASSLDGPYNEQFF. Full variable domain (rest looked up from reference TRBV7-7 and TRBJ2-1): GAGVSQSPRYKVTKRGQDVTLRCDPISSHATLYWYQQALGQGPEFLTYFNYEAQPDKSGLPSDRFSAERPEGSISTLTIQRTEQRDSAMYRCASSLDGPYNEQFFGPGTRLTVL.

This sequence joins TRBV4-2 and TRBJ2-7; the D gene is possibly TRBD1 (6 bases). Germline CDR1 is LGHNA and CDR2 is YNFKEQ. With 2 bases removed from V and 5 bases from J, the gap between germline ends came to 13 bases. This CDR3 is 14 amino acids long. The CDR3 region has the DNA TGTGCCAGCAGCCAACAATCAGGGGACCACGAGCAGTACTTC. It translates to CASSQQSGDHEQYF.

The chain recombines TRBV18 with TRBJ1-6, with a weak D call TRBD1 (6 bases). With 6 bases removed from V and 6 bases from J, the gap between germline ends came to 9 bases. This CDR3 contains 13 residues. CDR1 and CDR2 from the germline V gene are KGHSH and LQKENI. The CDR3 reads CASSQDSNSPLHF. Here the CDR3 DNA reads TGTGCCAGCTCCCAGGACAGTAATTCACCCCTCCACTTT.

This clone has only a few counts. The chain recombines TRBV19 with TRBJ1-2; no firm D call. Germline V CDR1 and CDR2: LNHDA, SQIVND (reference sequence). Trimming stripped 3 bases from V and 4 bases from J, with 9 bases between. CDR3 length equals 13 residues. The CDR3 protein is CASSINLGYGYTF. The CDR3 DNA follows: TGTGCCAGTAGTATTAACCTCGGCTATGGCTACACCTTC.

The chain links TRBV18 to TRBJ1-3; tentatively, D is TRBD1 (5 bases). The CDR3 loop spans 15 amino acids. Germline V lookup: CDR1 KGHSH, CDR2 LQKENI. V lost 6 bases and J lost 0, with 12 bases in between. The DNA of the CDR3 is TGTGCCAGCTCGGGGCTAGATTACTCTGGAAACACCATATATTTT. It translates to CASSGLDYSGNTIYF.

V and J are TRBV6-1 and TRBJ1-2; no reliable D call. This CDR3 is built from 12 residues. V lost 2 bases and J lost 2, with 3 bases in between. From germline, CDR1 is MNHNS and CDR2 SASEGT. This CDR3 reads CASSERNYGYTF. CDR3 bases: TGTGCCAGCAGTGAACGGAACTATGGCTACACCTTC.

This clone was detected many times. The chain joins TRBV10-3 to TRBJ1-2; D might be TRBD1 (6 bases). The V gene lost 9 bases and the J gene lost 6 bases, with 14 bases spanning the gap. The CDR3 spans 12 residues. Per germline, CDR1 ENHRY and CDR2 SYGVKD. The CDR3 loop reads CAIFQGQDGYTF. The CDR3 bases are TGTGCCATTTTTCAGGGGCAGGATGGCTACACCTTC.

The V call is TRBV12-5, the J call TRBJ1-5; D gene unclear. The V and J ends lost 0 bases and 4 bases respectively, with 4 bases between them. CDR3 length: 13 amino acids. Germline CDR1 and CDR2: LGHNT and FRNRAP. This chain's CDR3 is CASGLVLNQPQHF. CDR3 nucleotide sequence: TGTGCTAGTGGTTTGGTACTGAATCAGCCCCAGCATTTT. The full variable domain, rest sourced from reference TRBV12-5 and TRBJ1-5, is DARVTQTPRHKVTEMGQEVTMRCQPILGHNTVFWYRQTMMQGLELLAYFRNRAPLDDSGMPKDRFSAEMPDATLATLKIQPSEPRDSAVYFCASGLVLNQPQHFGDGTRLSIL.

The chain uses TRBV2 and TRBJ1-1, with 7 bases that match TRBD1. V lost 6 bases to trimming and J lost 11 bases; unmatched junction nucleotides: 6. CDR1 is SNHLY and CDR2 is FYNNEI in the germline V gene. The CDR3 is 11 amino acids. This CDR3 is CASRPTGEAFF. DNA for the CDR3: TGTGCCAGCAGACCTACAGGGGAGGCTTTCTTT.

The chain combines TRBV18 with TRBJ1-6; 9 bases agree with TRBD1. The junction had 8 bases not matched to a gene; V was cut back by 4 bases and J by 10 bases. Germline assignment: CDR1 KGHSH and CDR2 LQKENI. This CDR3 contains 15 residues. CDR3 sequence: CASSQGQGPRSPLHF. For the CDR3, the DNA is TGTGCCAGCTCACAGGGACAGGGCCCGAGGTCACCCCTCCACTTT.

This chain uses TRBV7-6 with TRBJ1-4; D is possibly TRBD1 (5 bases). The germline gives CDR1 SGHVS, CDR2 FNYEAQ. V lost 4 bases, J lost 8 bases, and 14 bases lay in between. CDR3 size: 14 residues. CDR3 residues: CASSSIQGREKLFF. The DNA of the CDR3 is TGTGCCAGCAGCTCGATCCAGGGAAGGGAAAAACTGTTTTTT. Combining the CDR3 with reference TRBV7-6 and TRBJ1-4 gives the whole variable domain GAGVSQSPRYKVTKRGQDVALRCDPISGHVSLYWYRQALGQGPEFLTYFNYEAQQDKSGLPNDRFSAERPEGSISTLTIQRTEQRDSAMYRCASSSIQGREKLFFGSGTQLSVL.

This rearrangement joins TRBV11-3 to TRBJ2-2; D is perhaps TRBD1 (5 bases). There are 14 residues in the CDR3. Trimming took off 4 bases at V and 6 bases at J, with 12 bases between the two ends. The V gene's germline CDR1 is SGHNT and CDR2 YENEEA. The CDR3 DNA reads as TGTGCCAGCAGCTCTGGGGCCCCGTCCGGGGAGCTGTTTTTT. It is translated as CASSSGAPSGELFF.

V and J are TRBV29-1 and TRBJ2-1; weak D call: TRBD2 (5 bases). Germline assignment: CDR1 SQVTM and CDR2 ANQGSEA. The CDR3 sequence is 16 residues long. V was pared by 8 bases and J by 0 bases, with 20 bases between. CDR3: CSPAGERMASYNEQFF. The DNA of the CDR3 is TGCAGCCCCGCCGGGGAAAGGATGGCCTCCTACAATGAGCAGTTCTTC.

The chain joins TRBV28 to TRBJ1-1; the D is unclear. Germline V CDR1 and CDR2: MDHEN, SYDVKM. Trimming removed 5 bases at V and 0 bases at J, with 16 bases between. The CDR3 has 16 residues. The CDR3 region has the DNA TGTGCCAGCAGTGCGGCTCGATACCTCATGAACACTGAAGCTTTCTTT. Its protein product is CASSAARYLMNTEAFF.

The V and J genes are TRBV24-1 and TRBJ1-1; D remains unclear. This CDR3 spans 16 amino acids. V was clipped by 0 bases and J by 0 bases, with 10 bases between them. CDR1 is KGHDR, CDR2 SFDVKD, per germline. The CDR3 region is CATSDLIGVMNTEAFF. CDR3 bases: TGTGCCACCAGTGATTTGATCGGGGTAATGAACACTGAAGCTTTCTTT.

This sequence joins TRBV9 and TRBJ2-6; TRBD1 is a possible D gene (5 bases). The CDR3 has 16 amino acids. V lost 2 bases to trimming and J lost 2 bases, with 11 bases between them. The germline V gene encodes CDR1 SGDLS and CDR2 YYNGEE. As DNA, the CDR3 is TGTGCCAGCAGCGTCTTGGGGCTCGCTGGGGCCAACGTCCTGACTTTC. It translates to CASSVLGLAGANVLTF.

This clone occurred once. V gene TRBV7-2 combines with J gene TRBJ1-3, with unresolved D. V was trimmed by 3 bases and J by 1 base, leaving 10 bases between them. This CDR3 comprises 15 residues. The germline V gene encodes CDR1 SGHTA and CDR2 FQGNSA. CDR3 in DNA: TGTGCCAGCAGCTTTGGGTCGGGGTCTGGAAACACCATATATTTT. This codes for CASSFGSGSGNTIYF.